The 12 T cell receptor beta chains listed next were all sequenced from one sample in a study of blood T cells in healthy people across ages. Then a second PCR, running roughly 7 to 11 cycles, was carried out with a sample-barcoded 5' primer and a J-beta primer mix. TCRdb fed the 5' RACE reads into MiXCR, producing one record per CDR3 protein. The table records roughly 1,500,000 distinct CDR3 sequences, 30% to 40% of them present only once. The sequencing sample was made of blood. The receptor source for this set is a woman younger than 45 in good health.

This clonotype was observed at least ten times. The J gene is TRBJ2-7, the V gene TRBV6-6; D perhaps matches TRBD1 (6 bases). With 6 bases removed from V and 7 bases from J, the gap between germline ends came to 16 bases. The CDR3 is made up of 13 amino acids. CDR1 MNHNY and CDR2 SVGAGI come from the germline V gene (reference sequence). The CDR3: CASSPGQWMEQYF. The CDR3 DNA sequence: TGTGCCAGCAGCCCGGGACAATGGATGGAGCAGTACTTC.

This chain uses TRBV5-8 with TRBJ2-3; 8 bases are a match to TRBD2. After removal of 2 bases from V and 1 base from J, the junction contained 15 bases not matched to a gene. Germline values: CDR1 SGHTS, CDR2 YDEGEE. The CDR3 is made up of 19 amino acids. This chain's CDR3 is CASSFLSTGGQRGTDTQYF. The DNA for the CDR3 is TGTGCCAGCAGCTTTCTTTCAACGGGGGGGCAGAGGGGCACAGATACGCAGTATTTT.

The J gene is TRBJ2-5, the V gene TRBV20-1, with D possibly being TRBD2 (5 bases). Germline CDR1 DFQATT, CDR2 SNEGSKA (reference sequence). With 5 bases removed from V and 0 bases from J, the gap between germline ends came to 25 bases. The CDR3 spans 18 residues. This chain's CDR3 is CSACEVRGSRRYQETQYF. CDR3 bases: TGCAGTGCTTGTGAGGTGCGAGGGAGCAGGAGGTACCAAGAGACCCAGTACTTC.

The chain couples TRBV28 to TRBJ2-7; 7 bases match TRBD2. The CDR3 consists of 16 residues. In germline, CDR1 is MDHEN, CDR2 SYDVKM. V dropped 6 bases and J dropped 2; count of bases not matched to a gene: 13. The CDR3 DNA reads TGTGCCAGCAGCCCCCCACTAGCGCCCCAAACCTACGAGCAGTACTTC. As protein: CASSPPLAPQTYEQYF. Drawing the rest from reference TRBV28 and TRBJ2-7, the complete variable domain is DVKVTQSSRYLVKRTGEKVFLECVQDMDHENMFWYRQDPGLGLRLIYFSYDVKMKEKGDIPEGYSVSREKKERFSLILESASTNQTSMYLCASSPPLAPQTYEQYFGPGTRLTVT.

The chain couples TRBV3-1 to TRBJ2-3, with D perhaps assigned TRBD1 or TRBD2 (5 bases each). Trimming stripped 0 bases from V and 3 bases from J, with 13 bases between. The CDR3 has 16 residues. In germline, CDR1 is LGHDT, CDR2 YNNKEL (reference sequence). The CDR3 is CASSQDEGLGTDTQYF. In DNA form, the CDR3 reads TGTGCCAGCAGCCAAGATGAGGGGCTTGGTACAGATACGCAGTATTTT.

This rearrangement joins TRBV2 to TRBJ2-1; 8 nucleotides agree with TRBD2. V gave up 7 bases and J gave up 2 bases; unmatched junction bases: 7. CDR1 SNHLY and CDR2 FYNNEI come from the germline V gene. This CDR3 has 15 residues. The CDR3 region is CASKISGAAYNEQFF. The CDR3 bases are TGTGCCAGCAAAATTAGCGGGGCGGCCTACAATGAGCAGTTCTTC. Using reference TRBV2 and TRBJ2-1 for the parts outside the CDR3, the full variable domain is EPEVTQTPSHQVTQMGQEVILRCVPISNHLYFYWYRQILGQKVEFLVSFYNNEISEKSEIFDDQFSVERPDGSNFTLKIRSTKLEDSAMYFCASKISGAAYNEQFFGPGTRLTVL.

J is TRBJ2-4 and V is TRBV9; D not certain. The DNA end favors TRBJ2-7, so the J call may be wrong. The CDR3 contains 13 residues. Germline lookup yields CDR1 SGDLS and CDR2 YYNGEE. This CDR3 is CASSGSDHYEQYF. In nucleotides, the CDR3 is TGTGCCAGCAGCGGCAGTGACCATTACGAGCAGTACTTC.

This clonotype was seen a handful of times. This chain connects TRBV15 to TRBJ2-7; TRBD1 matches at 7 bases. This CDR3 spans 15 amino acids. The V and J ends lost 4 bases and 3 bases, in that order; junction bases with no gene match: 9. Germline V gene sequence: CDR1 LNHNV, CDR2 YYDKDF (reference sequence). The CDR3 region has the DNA TGTGCCACCAGCACACCCGAGACAGGGCGCTACGAGCAGTACTTC. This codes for CATSTPETGRYEQYF.

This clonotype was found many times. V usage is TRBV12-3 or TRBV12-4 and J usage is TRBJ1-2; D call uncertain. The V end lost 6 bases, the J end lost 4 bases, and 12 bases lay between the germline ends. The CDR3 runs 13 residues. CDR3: CASSLEAFYGYTF. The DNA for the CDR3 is TGTGCCAGCAGCCTTGAGGCTTTCTATGGCTACACCTTC.

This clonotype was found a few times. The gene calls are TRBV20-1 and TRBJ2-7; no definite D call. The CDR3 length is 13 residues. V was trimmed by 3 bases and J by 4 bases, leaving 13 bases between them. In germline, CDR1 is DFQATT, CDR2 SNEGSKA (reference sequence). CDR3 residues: CSASAGLGYEQYF. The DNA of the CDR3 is TGCAGTGCTAGTGCCGGGTTGGGTTACGAGCAGTACTTC.

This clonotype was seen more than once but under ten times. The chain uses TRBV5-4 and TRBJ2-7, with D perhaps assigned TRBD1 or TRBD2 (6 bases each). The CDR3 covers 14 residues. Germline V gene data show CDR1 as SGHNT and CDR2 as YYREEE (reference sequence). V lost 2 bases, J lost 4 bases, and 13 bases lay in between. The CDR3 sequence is CASSFLGGTYEQYF. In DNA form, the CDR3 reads TGTGCCAGCAGCTTCTTAGGAGGGACATACGAGCAGTACTTC.

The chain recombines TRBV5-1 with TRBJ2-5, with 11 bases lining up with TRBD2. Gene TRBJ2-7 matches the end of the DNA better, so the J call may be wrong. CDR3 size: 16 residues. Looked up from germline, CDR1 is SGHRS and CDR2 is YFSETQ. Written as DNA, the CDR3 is TGCGCCAGCAGCTTCGGGACTAGCGGCCGCCCCTACGAGCAGTACTTC. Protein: CASSFGTSGRPYEQYF.